This T cell receptor (beta chain) was recovered during a study of T cells after yellow fever vaccination. Whole-study findings and limits: Repertoires sorted by FACS could include abundant clonotypes that are contaminants from the bulk population. The study re-detected most primary-vaccination clones after the booster (roughly 96% CD4, roughly 85% CD8).

Researchers made TCR cDNA using 5'RACE template switching, and this step added a universal primer site and UMIs. TCRdb independently ran MiXCR on the 5' RACE reads; one entry per CDR3 protein. The sample has about 310,000 distinct CDR3 sequences; around 4% are singletons. Trimming stripped 6 bases from V and 5 bases from J, with 22 bases between. CDR1 LNHNV and CDR2 YYDKDF come from the germline V gene (reference sequence). The CDR3 sequence is 16 residues long. As to this clonotype: Its antigen is unknown.

Here the sequenced sample was PBMCs, taken on the day of the yellow fever booster vaccination. This chain links TRBV15 with TRBJ1-2; possible D gene TRBD1, 5 bases. The clonotype was recovered from a man between 18 and 29 years old who received the YFV17D yellow fever vaccine. CDR3 DNA: TGTGCCACCAGGGAGGACCGGGGGTTTTTGGAATATGGCTACACCTTC. Protein sequence: CATREDRGFLEYGYTF.